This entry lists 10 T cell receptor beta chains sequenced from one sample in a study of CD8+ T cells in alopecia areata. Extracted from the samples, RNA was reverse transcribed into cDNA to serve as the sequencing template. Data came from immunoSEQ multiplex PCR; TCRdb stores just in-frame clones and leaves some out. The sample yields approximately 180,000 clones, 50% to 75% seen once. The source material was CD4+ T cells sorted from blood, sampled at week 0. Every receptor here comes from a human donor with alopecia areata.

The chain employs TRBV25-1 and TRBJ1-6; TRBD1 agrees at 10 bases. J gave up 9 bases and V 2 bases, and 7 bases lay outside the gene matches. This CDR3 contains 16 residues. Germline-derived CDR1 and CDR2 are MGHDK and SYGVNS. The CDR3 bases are TGTGCCAGCAGTGAAAGGACAGGGGGTGTGGGTTCACCCCTCCACTTT. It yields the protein CASSERTGGVGSPLHF.

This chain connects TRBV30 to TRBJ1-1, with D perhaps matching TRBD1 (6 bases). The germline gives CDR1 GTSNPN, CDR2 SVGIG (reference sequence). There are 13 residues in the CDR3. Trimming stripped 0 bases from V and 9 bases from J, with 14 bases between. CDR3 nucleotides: TGTGCCTGGAGTGTACCAGGGGCCAGTCAAGCTTTCTTT. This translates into CAWSVPGASQAFF. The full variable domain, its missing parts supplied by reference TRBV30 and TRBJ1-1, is SQTIHQWPATLVQPVGSPLSLECTVEGTSNPNLYWYRQAAGRGLQLLFYSVGIGQISSEVPQNLSASRPQDRQFILSSKKLLLSDSGFYLCAWSVPGASQAFFGQGTRLTVV.

This CDR3 reads CASSQDISAGGTETQYF. The CDR3 bases are TGTGCCAGCAGCCAAGATATTAGTGCGGGGGGGACGGAGACCCAGTACTTC. V gene TRBV4-2 combines with J gene TRBJ2-5, with 9 bases matching TRBD2. CDR1 LGHNA and CDR2 YNFKEQ come from the germline V gene. This CDR3 has 17 residues. V shed 0 bases and J 5 bases; nucleotides not matched to a gene: 10.

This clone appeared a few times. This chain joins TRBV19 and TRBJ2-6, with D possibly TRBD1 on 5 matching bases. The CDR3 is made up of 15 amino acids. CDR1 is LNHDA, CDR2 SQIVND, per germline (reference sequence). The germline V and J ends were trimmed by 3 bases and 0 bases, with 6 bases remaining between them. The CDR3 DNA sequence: TGTGCCAGTAGTATCCAGGGCTCTGGGGCCAACGTCCTGACTTTC. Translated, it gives CASSIQGSGANVLTF.

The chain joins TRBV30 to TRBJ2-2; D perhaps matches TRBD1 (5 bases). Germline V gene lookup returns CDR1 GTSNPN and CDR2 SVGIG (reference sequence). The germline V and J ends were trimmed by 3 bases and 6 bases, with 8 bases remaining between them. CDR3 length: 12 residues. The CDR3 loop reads CAWREGAGELFF. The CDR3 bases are TGTGCCTGGAGGGAAGGGGCCGGGGAGCTGTTTTTT.

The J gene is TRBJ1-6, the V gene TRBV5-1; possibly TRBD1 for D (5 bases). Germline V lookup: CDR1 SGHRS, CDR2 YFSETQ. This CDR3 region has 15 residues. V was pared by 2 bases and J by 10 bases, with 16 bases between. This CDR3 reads CASSLGTHPGSPLHF. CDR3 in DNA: TGCGCCAGCAGCTTAGGGACCCACCCGGGATCACCCCTCCACTTT.

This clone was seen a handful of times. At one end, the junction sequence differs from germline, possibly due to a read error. This CDR3 is CASSPEIAGIPIF. DNA for the CDR3: TGTGCCAGCAGTCCCGAGATTGCTGGGATACCCATCTTC. The chain recombines TRBV27 with TRBJ1-2; D uncertain. The CDR3 covers 13 residues. Germline V lookup: CDR1 MNHEY, CDR2 SMNVEV (reference sequence).

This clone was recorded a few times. The CDR3 spells CASSVLGTGGDTQYF. DNA for the CDR3: TGTGCCAGTAGTGTGTTGGGGACCGGGGGAGATACGCAGTATTTT. The chain has TRBV19 and TRBJ2-3, with D perhaps TRBD2 (6 bases). The length of the CDR3 is 15 residues. Germline lookup yields CDR1 LNHDA and CDR2 SQIVND (reference sequence). Trimming took 5 bases from V and 5 from J, leaving 17 bases between them.

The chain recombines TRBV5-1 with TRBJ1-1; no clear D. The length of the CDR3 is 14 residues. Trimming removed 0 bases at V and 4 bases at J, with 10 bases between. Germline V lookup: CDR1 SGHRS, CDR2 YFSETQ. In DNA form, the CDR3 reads TGCGCCAGCAGCTTGGATGGGGTCTCCACTGAAGCTTTCTTT. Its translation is CASSLDGVSTEAFF.

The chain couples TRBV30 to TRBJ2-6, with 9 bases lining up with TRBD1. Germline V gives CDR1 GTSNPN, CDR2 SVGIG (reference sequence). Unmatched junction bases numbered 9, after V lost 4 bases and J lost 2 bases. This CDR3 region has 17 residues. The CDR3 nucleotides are TGTGCCTGGACTAGGGGACAGGGAACTGCTGGGGCCAACGTCCTGACTTTC. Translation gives CAWTRGQGTAGANVLTF.